This note documents a single T cell receptor beta chain sequence. The table came from immunoSEQ multiplex PCR; TCRdb's copy has only in-frame clones and leaves some out. The table records 150,000 to 200,000 clones, about 85% of them present only once. This sample stems from a study of blood T cell repertoires in COVID-19. Across the whole study: PBMCs, B-cell-depleted T cells, or T cells provided the cDNA or gDNA that made up the material.

The germline CDR1 and CDR2 sequences are SGHAT and FQNNGV. With V trimmed by 1 base and J by 0 bases, 6 bases remained unmatched. The length of the CDR3 is 16 residues. This clonotype was sampled from a woman aged 80 or over with acute or convalescent COVID-19. The chain combines TRBV11-2 with TRBJ2-7, with 7 bases lining up with TRBD2. The sample taken for sequencing was peripheral blood. The CDR3 loop is CASSLVASGSSYEQYF. The CDR3 coding sequence is TGTGCCAGCAGCTTAGTGGCTAGCGGAAGCTCCTACGAGCAGTACTTC.